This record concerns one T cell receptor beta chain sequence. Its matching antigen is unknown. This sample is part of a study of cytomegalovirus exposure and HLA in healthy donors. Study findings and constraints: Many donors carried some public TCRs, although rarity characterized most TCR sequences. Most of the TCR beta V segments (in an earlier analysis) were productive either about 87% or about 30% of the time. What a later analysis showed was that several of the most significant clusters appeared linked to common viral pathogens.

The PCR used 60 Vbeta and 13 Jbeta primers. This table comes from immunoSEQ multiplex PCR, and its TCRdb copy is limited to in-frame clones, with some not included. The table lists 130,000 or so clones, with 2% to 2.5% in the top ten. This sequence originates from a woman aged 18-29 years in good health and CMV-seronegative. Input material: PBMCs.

The CDR3 spells CASRRRTGELFF. The CDR3 bases are TGTGCCAGCAGGCGCCGCACCGGGGAGCTGTTTTTT. This chain links TRBV9 with TRBJ2-2; no definite D call. V was cut by 5 bases and J by 4 bases, with 6 bases left in between. The germline V gene has CDR1 SGDLS and CDR2 YYNGEE. CDR3 length equals 12 residues.